The 23 T cell receptor beta chains below come from one sample, sequenced in a study of T cell responses to AZD1222 COVID-19 vaccine. The data were produced by immunoSEQ multiplex PCR, yet TCRdb's version contains in-frame clones alone and is incomplete. The sample yields roughly 150,000 clones, approximately 89% seen once. This specimen consisted of peripheral blood, obtained 28 days after the second AZD1222 dose. The receptor source for this set is an adult who received the AZD1222 COVID-19 vaccine.

This chain links TRBV15 with TRBJ2-5; TRBD1 agrees at 7 bases. Trimming at V came to 2 bases and at J to 2 bases, leaving 8 bases not matched to a gene. This CDR3 has 16 amino acids. Germline CDR1 is LNHNV and CDR2 is YYDKDF (reference sequence). CDR3: CATSRPQTGPQETQYF. As DNA, the CDR3 is TGTGCCACCAGCAGACCGCAGACAGGGCCACAAGAGACCCAGTACTTC.

The V gene is TRBV7-9, the J gene TRBJ1-6; D ambiguous. The CDR3 contains 12 residues. Trimming pared 0 bases from V and 8 bases from J, leaving 2 bases between. Germline-derived CDR1 and CDR2 are SEHNR and FQNEAQ (reference sequence). CDR3 bases: TGTGCCAGCAGCTTAGCGGATTCACCCCTCCACTTT. As protein: CASSLADSPLHF.

The chain recombines TRBV3-1 (or the pseudogene TRBV3-2) with TRBJ1-1; maybe TRBD1 (5 bases). Trimming left V 1 base short and J 6 bases short, with 9 bases between. This CDR3 is 13 amino acids long. The germline CDR1 and CDR2 sequences are LGHDT and YNNKEL (reference sequence). The CDR3 loop is CASSQAGPAEAFF. The CDR3 nucleotides read TGTGCCAGCAGCCAAGCGGGACCGGCTGAAGCTTTCTTT.

The chain carries TRBV6-2 or TRBV6-3 and TRBJ1-2; D may be TRBD1 (5 bases). V lost 3 bases and J lost 8, with 10 bases in between. This CDR3 has 12 amino acids. Germline assignment: CDR1 MNHEY and CDR2 SVGEGT. CDR3 nucleotides: TGTGCCAGCAGTTATCAGGGTGGAGGCTACACCTTC. This sequence encodes CASSYQGGGYTF.

This chain connects TRBV28 to TRBJ1-5; D perhaps matches TRBD1 (5 bases). Trimming stripped 7 bases from V and 2 bases from J, with 12 bases between. The length of the CDR3 is 14 residues. Germline V gene lookup returns CDR1 MDHEN and CDR2 SYDVKM. The CDR3 sequence: CASMPGGRNQPQHF. The CDR3 bases are TGTGCCAGCATGCCGGGGGGTCGCAATCAGCCCCAGCATTTT.

The V call is TRBV5-4, the J call TRBJ2-3; D unclear. The germline V and J ends were trimmed by 4 bases and 2 bases, with 14 bases remaining between them. Germline V gives CDR1 SGHNT, CDR2 YYREEE (reference sequence). There are 15 residues in the CDR3. CDR3 coding DNA: TGTGCCAGCAGCCTCACCCTTGGGGACACAGATACGCAGTATTTT. Protein product: CASSLTLGDTDTQYF.

The chain employs TRBV15 and TRBJ1-2; tentative D call: TRBD1 (6 bases). The CDR3 contains 16 residues. The V and J ends lost 1 base and 4 bases respectively, with 16 bases between them. From germline, CDR1 is LNHNV and CDR2 YYDKDF (reference sequence). In DNA, the CDR3 is TGTGCCACCAGCAGAGGTATCGGGGGCGACTCCTATGGCTACACCTTC. Translated, it gives CATSRGIGGDSYGYTF.

This clone has more than one count but fewer than ten. The chain has TRBV29-1 and TRBJ2-3; 12 bases agree with TRBD1. The CDR3 consists of 15 residues. Losses at the gene ends were 7 bases for V and 5 bases for J; bases not matched to a gene: 10. The germline V gene has CDR1 SQVTM and CDR2 ANQGSEA. The DNA for the CDR3 is TGCAGCGCCCGTCCCAGGGACAGGGGGCAAGATACGCAGTATTTT. It yields the protein CSARPRDRGQDTQYF.

The V gene is TRBV6-5, the J gene TRBJ1-2, with 9 bases that match TRBD1. V was pared by 7 bases and J by 7 bases, with 10 bases of the junction left unmatched. The CDR3 has 14 amino acids. Germline-derived CDR1 and CDR2 are MNHEY and SVGAGI. CDR3 region: CASTRAGDRAGYTF. DNA of the CDR3: TGTGCCAGCACCCGAGCCGGGGACAGGGCTGGCTACACCTTC.

The CDR3 nucleotides read TGCGCCAGCAGCCAAAATCGGGTCGTGGGGGGGGGACAGCCCCAGCATTTT. It yields the protein CASSQNRVVGGGQPQHF. The chain joins TRBV4-3 to TRBJ1-5, with a tentative D call TRBD1 (5 bases). Trimming left V 2 bases short and J 7 bases short, with 21 bases between. The length of the CDR3 is 17 residues. CDR1 is LGHNA and CDR2 is YSLEER in the germline V gene.

The V gene is TRBV4-1, the J gene TRBJ1-2, with TRBD1 identical over 7 bases. From germline, CDR1 is MGHRA and CDR2 YSYEKL. The length of the CDR3 is 15 residues. V shed 2 bases and J 4 bases; nucleotides not matched to a gene: 7. The CDR3 bases are TGCGCCAGCAGCCAACATCAGGGGGAGACCTATGGCTACACCTTC. It encodes CASSQHQGETYGYTF.

The chain joins TRBV27 to TRBJ2-3, with D uncertain. The V gene's germline CDR1 is MNHEY and CDR2 SMNVEV (reference sequence). The CDR3 is made up of 13 amino acids. The V gene lost 5 bases and the J gene lost 6 bases, with 12 bases spanning the gap. CDR3 DNA sequence: TGTGCCAGCAGTCTAATCGCGCGGGATACGCAGTATTTT. Residues: CASSLIARDTQYF.

The chain recombines TRBV6-6 with TRBJ2-7; TRBD1 or TRBD2 may be the D gene (5 bases each). This CDR3 contains 14 residues. In germline, CDR1 is MNHNY, CDR2 SVGAGI (reference sequence). Trimming cost V 7 bases and J 2 bases, with 15 bases left between them. The CDR3 reads CASTQRGRPYEQYF. The CDR3 DNA reads TGTGCCAGCACCCAACGGGGCAGGCCCTACGAGCAGTACTTC.

The rearrangement links TRBV6-2 or TRBV6-3 to TRBJ1-2, with 7 positions matching TRBD1. This CDR3 contains 16 residues. V was pared by 2 bases and J by 2 bases, with 8 bases of the junction left unmatched. The germline CDR1 and CDR2 sequences are MNHEY and SVGEGT. The CDR3 sequence is CASSYLQGVSNYGYTF. CDR3 bases: TGTGCCAGCAGTTACCTTCAGGGGGTTTCCAACTATGGCTACACCTTC.

This chain connects TRBV29-1 to TRBJ1-1; D is undetermined. V was clipped by 3 bases and J by 0 bases, with 8 bases between them. CDR1 is SQVTM and CDR2 is ANQGSEA in the germline V gene. CDR3 length: 13 residues. Here the CDR3 DNA reads TGCAGCGTTGAGCTGGGCTTGAACACTGAAGCTTTCTTT. This sequence encodes CSVELGLNTEAFF.

CDR3 residues: CASSERVGRTGELFF. CDR3 in DNA: TGTGCCAGCAGCGAAAGGGTGGGGAGGACCGGGGAGCTGTTTTTT. This chain connects TRBV28 to TRBJ2-2; the D gene is possibly TRBD2 (6 bases). This CDR3 is built from 15 residues. Germline loops: CDR1 MDHEN, CDR2 SYDVKM. Trimming took 6 bases from V and 5 from J, leaving 16 bases between them.

The V call is TRBV2, the J call TRBJ2-5, with 12 bases lining up with TRBD2. The ends lost 6 bases at V and 5 bases at J; junction bases unmatched: 10. In germline, CDR1 is SNHLY, CDR2 FYNNEI. The CDR3 covers 16 residues. CDR3 protein: CASSGPSGGAEETQYF. As DNA, the CDR3 is TGTGCCAGCAGCGGTCCTAGCGGGGGGGCCGAGGAGACCCAGTACTTC.

The V call is TRBV6-5, the J call TRBJ2-7; D may be TRBD1 (5 bases). CDR3 length: 14 residues. V lost 6 bases to trimming and J lost 0 bases, with 12 bases between them. Germline V gene sequence: CDR1 MNHEY, CDR2 SVGAGI. CDR3 DNA sequence: TGTGCCAGCAGAGTGGACAAGAGCTCCTACGAGCAGTACTTC. The encoded protein is CASRVDKSSYEQYF.

The chain combines TRBV4-2 with TRBJ2-7; the match to TRBD2 covers 14 bases. CDR1 is LGHNA, CDR2 YNFKEQ, per germline. With 0 bases clipped from V and 3 bases from J, the junction kept 1 base outside the gene matches. This CDR3 is 16 amino acids long. The CDR3 sequence: CASSQEGTSGSYEQYF. CDR3 in DNA: TGTGCCAGCAGCCAAGAAGGGACTAGCGGGAGCTACGAGCAGTACTTC.

CDR3 protein: CASNPKGGFPDTQYF. CDR3 coding DNA: TGTGCCAGCAACCCCAAAGGCGGGTTCCCAGATACGCAGTATTTT. The genes are TRBV5-8 and TRBJ2-3, with D possibly being TRBD2 (5 bases). V lost 6 bases to trimming and J lost 4 bases, with 18 bases between them. The CDR3 has 15 amino acids. The germline gives CDR1 SGHTS, CDR2 YDEGEE.

This chain joins TRBV9 and TRBJ2-2; a weak D match, TRBD1 (5 bases). Trimming removed 0 bases at V and 0 bases at J, with 15 bases between. Germline-derived CDR1 and CDR2 are SGDLS and YYNGEE. The CDR3 covers 18 residues. CDR3: CASSVVSLDIANTGELFF. The CDR3, as DNA: TGTGCCAGCAGCGTAGTTAGTTTGGACATCGCGAACACCGGGGAGCTGTTTTTT.

The V and J genes are TRBV6-5 and TRBJ2-7; 7 bases match TRBD1. Germline V gene lookup returns CDR1 MNHEY and CDR2 SVGAGI. This CDR3 region has 14 residues. Germline trimming cut 5 bases from V and 2 bases from J; bases unmatched to any gene: 6. CDR3 sequence (DNA): TGTGCCAGCAGTCCCACAGGGACAGCCTACGAGCAGTACTTC. Its translation is CASSPTGTAYEQYF.

This clone was detected only once. The gene calls are TRBV7-2 and TRBJ2-7, with D unclear. CDR1 SGHTA and CDR2 FQGNSA come from the germline V gene. This CDR3 region has 15 residues. The V end was cut by 2 bases, the J end by 0 bases, with 11 bases between. The CDR3 DNA reads as TGTGCCAGCAGCTTACGAATTATACCCTCCTACGAGCAGTACTTC. As protein: CASSLRIIPSYEQYF.